This entry is about one T cell receptor beta chain. Its antigen is undetermined. These data belong to a study of T cell responses to AZD1222 COVID-19 vaccine. Study-wide results and limits: Nearly half of spike-specific TCRs reportedly go after variant regions that carry no mutations.

The CDR3 has 16 amino acids. The junction had 8 bases not matched to a gene; V was cut back by 3 bases and J by 3 bases. Per the germline V gene, CDR1 is MNHEY and CDR2 is SVGAGI. Method: immunoSEQ multiplex PCR; TCRdb's copy keeps in-frame clones and lacks some. This sample carries approximately 110,000 clones, more than 75% of them seen once, and the ten largest clones take approximately 1.2%. This clonotype originated in an adult in good health. The starting material was peripheral blood, obtained on day 0 of AZD1222 vaccination. The chain couples TRBV6-5 to TRBJ1-3, with 7 bases matching TRBD1. This CDR3 is CASSYSTGRNGNTIYF. DNA of the CDR3: TGTGCCAGCAGTTATTCGACAGGGCGAAATGGAAACACCATATATTTT.